The clone carrying this T cell receptor beta chain has a handful of counts. These data originate in a study of blood T cell repertoires in COVID-19. The protocol was immunoSEQ multiplex PCR, while the TCRdb copy is restricted to in-frame clones and leaves out a portion. Of a few hundred thousand clones listed, around 81% are singletons. Germline CDR1 SGHRS, CDR2 YFSETQ. Losses at the gene ends were 4 bases for V and 7 bases for J; bases not matched to a gene: 9. The CDR3 runs to 16 residues. Source material: peripheral blood. The TCR sequence derives from a human donor in a cohort sampled during active COVID-19. V is TRBV5-1 and J is TRBJ1-4, with TRBD1 matching over 11 bases. DNA of the CDR3: TGCGCCAGCAGCCTTATGGGACAGGGGGACGGTGAAAAACTGTTTTTT. Protein: CASSLMGQGDGEKLFF.